This TCR beta chain appears in the sequencing data of a study of blood T cells in healthy people across ages. Study in general: In model experiments, template switching was able to capture about one barcoded beta molecule for every two T cells that were present. Whole-study findings and limits: Samples with more naive T cells showed higher observed beta diversity. Older age went with lower TCR beta diversity per million T cells, in a roughly linear way.

Each sample provided at least 6 micrograms of extracted total RNA. Germline lookup yields CDR1 SEHNR and CDR2 FQNEAQ (reference sequence). The CDR3 is made up of 11 amino acids. In the case of this clonotype: Its antigen is unknown. A much larger clone is a single base away; this may be a read error.

PCR was performed a second time for about 7 to 11 cycles using a sample-barcoded 5' primer and a J-beta primer mix. Using its own MiXCR run on the 5' RACE reads, TCRdb lists one record per CDR3 protein. The repertoire has approximately 1.5 million distinct CDR3 sequences, less than 45% of them found once; the top ten carry less than 5%. V gene TRBV7-9 combines with J gene TRBJ2-1, with no clear D. Material for sequencing was blood. The source of this sequence is a woman aged 18-30 years in good health. The CDR3, as DNA: TGTGTCAGCACCGGTGGCAATGAGCAGTTCTTC. Its translation is CVSTGGNEQFF.